This T cell receptor (beta chain) is from a study of OX40 agonist ivuxolimab in advanced cancers. General study points: The specificity for antigen of the expanded peripheral T cells was not determined.

Remarks on this clone: Its antigen is not identified.

Clones were sequenced by immunoSEQ multiplex PCR, and TCRdb holds only the in-frame ones, with some missing. The sample has about 50,000 clones; approximately 92% are singletons. This receptor was obtained from an adult with an advanced solid tumor such as melanoma, head and neck, liver or kidney cancer. The sequencing used CD4+ or CD8+ T cells sorted from blood, collected in a trial of the OX40 agonist ivuxolimab.

DNA for the CDR3: TGTGCCAGCAGTTTACGATACCTAGCGGGACTGAGCTCCTACAATGAGCAGTTCTTC. Its protein is CASSLRYLAGLSSYNEQFF. The chain links TRBV27 to TRBJ2-1; 9 nucleotides align to TRBD2. Germline V gene lookup returns CDR1 MNHEY and CDR2 SMNVEV (reference sequence). This CDR3 has 19 amino acids. J was trimmed by 0 bases and V by 2 bases; bases with no gene match: 11.